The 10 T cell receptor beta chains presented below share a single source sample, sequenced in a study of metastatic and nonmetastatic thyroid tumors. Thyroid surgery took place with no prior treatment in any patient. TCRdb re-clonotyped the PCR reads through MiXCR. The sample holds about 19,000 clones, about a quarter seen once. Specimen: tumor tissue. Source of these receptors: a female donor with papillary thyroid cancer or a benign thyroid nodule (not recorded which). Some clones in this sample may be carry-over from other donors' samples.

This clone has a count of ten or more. DNA of the CDR3: TGTGCCAGCAGCAAGGACAGGGGGCTTAACAATCAGCCCCAGCATTTT. Translation: CASSKDRGLNNQPQHF. J is TRBJ1-5 and V is TRBV5-4; 11 bases fit TRBD1. CDR1 is SGHNT, CDR2 YYREEE, per germline (reference sequence). The V and J ends lost 4 bases and 3 bases, in that order; junction bases with no gene match: 6. The CDR3 is made up of 16 amino acids.

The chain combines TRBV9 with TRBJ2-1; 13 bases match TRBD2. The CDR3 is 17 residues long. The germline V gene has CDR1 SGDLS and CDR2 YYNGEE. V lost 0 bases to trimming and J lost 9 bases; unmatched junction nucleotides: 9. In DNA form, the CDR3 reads TGTGCCAGCAGCGTAGCTACATCCGGACTAGCGGGAGTTGAGCAGTTCTTC. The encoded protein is CASSVATSGLAGVEQFF.

The CDR3: CASSPGGSGANVLTF. CDR3 bases: TGTGCCAGTAGTCCCGGTGGCTCTGGGGCCAACGTCCTGACTTTC. The J gene is TRBJ2-6, the V gene TRBV19; D gene ambiguous. The CDR3 runs to 15 residues. CDR1 and CDR2 (germline): LNHDA, SQIVND (reference sequence). The ends were cut back, 5 bases at V and 0 bases at J, with 8 bases in the middle. The full variable domain, completed using reference TRBV19 and TRBJ2-6, is DGGITQSPKYLFRKEGQNVTLSCEQNLNHDAMYWYRQDPGQGLRLIYYSQIVNDFQKGDIAEGYSVSREKKESFPLTVTSAQKNPTAFYLCASSPGGSGANVLTFGAGSRLTVL.

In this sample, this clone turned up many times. This CDR3 is CASSRMDRSGVYGYTF. Written as DNA, the CDR3 is TGTGCCAGCAGCCGAATGGACAGATCTGGAGTCTATGGCTACACCTTC. J is TRBJ1-2 and V is TRBV7-6; possibly TRBD1 for D (6 bases). This CDR3 region has 16 residues. The germline CDR1 and CDR2 sequences are SGHVS and FNYEAQ. Trimming removed 5 bases from V and 4 bases from J, with 20 bases in between.

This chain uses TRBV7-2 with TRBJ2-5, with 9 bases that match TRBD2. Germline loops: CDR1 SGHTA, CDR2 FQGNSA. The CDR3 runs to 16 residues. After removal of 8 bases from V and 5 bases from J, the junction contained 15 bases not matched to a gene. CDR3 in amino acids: CASSLRKASGMETQYF. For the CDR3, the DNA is TGTGCCAGCTCCCTAAGAAAGGCTAGCGGGATGGAGACCCAGTACTTC.

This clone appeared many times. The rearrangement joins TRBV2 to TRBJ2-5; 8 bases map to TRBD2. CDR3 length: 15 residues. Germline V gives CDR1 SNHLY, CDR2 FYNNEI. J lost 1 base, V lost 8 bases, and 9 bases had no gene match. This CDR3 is CASSGPGGTQETQYF. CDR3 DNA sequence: TGTGCCAGCTCGGGGCCGGGAGGGACCCAAGAGACCCAGTACTTC.

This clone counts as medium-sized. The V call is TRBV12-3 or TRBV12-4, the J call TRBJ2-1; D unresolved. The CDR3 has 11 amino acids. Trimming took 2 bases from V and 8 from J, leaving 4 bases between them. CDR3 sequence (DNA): TGTGCCAGCAGTTTAAGCTATGAGCAGTTCTTC. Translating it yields CASSLSYEQFF.

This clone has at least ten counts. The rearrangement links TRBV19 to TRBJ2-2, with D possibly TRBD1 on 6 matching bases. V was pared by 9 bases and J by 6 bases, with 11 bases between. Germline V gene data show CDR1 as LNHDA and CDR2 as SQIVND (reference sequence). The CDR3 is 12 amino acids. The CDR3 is CASRQAPGELFF. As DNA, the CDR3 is TGTGCCAGCAGACAGGCCCCCGGGGAGCTGTTTTTT.

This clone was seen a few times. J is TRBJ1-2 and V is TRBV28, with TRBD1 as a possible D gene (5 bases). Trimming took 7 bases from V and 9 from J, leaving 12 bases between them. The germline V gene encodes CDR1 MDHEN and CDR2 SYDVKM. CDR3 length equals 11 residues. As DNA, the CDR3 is TGTGCCAGCAACTCAGGGACTTGCTACACCTTC. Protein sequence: CASNSGTCYTF.

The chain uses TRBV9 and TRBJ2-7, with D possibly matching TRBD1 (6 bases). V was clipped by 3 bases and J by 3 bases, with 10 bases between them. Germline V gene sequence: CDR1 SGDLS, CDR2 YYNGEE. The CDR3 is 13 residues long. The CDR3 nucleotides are TGTGCCAGCAGCGGGGACACCAGCTACGAGCAGTACTTC. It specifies CASSGDTSYEQYF.